This is a list of T cell receptor beta chains from one sample in a study of blood T cell repertoires in COVID-19. TCRdb's copy holds only in-frame clones and misses some; the assay was immunoSEQ multiplex PCR. The repertoire holds tens of thousands of clones, with 84% as singletons. The sample consisted of peripheral blood. The receptors stem from a man over 45 with acute or convalescent COVID-19. CDR3s include the opening cysteine and the closing phenylalanine or tryptophan. Each record gives: V gene, D gene, J gene, clone size, CDR3 DNA, CDR3 protein. D genes are given only for firm matches. Size values are once, few and many counts, or a class for expanded clones, and some rows have none.

>TRBV29-1|NA|TRBJ1-2|NA
TGCAGCGTCGAAAAGGGGTGGGGGGAGGTGAGTGGCTACACCTTC
CSVEKGWGEVSGYTF
>TRBV7-3|TRBD1|TRBJ2-7|NA
TGTGCCAGCAGCCAAGGGACAGGGAACGAGCAGTACTTC
CASSQGTGNEQYF
>TRBV27|NA|TRBJ1-5|NA
TGTGCCAGCAGTCGTGGGAGAGACGTTATACAGCCCCAGCATTTT
CASSRGRDVIQPQHF
>TRBV9|TRBD1|TRBJ1-4|once
TGTGCCAGCAGCGCCAGGGACAGGGGGCTTTATGAAAAACTGTTTTTT
CASSARDRGLYEKLFF
>TRBV11-1|NA|TRBJ2-1|NA
TGTGCCAGCAGCTTTGGGGGGAGCAATGAGCAGTTCTTC
CASSFGGSNEQFF
>TRBV5-4|NA|TRBJ2-2|few
TGTGCCAGCAGCTCAGGACAGAGGAACACCGGGGAGCTGTTTTTT
CASSSGQRNTGELFF
>TRBV11-3|TRBD2|TRBJ2-2|NA
TGTGCCAGCAGCTTCAAGCGGGAGAGCGGAAACACCGGGGAGCTGTTTTTT
CASSFKRESGNTGELFF
>TRBV6-5|NA|TRBJ1-5|NA
TGTGCCAGCATGGAGGCCAGTAGCAATCAGCCCCAGCATTTT
CASMEASSNQPQHF
>TRBV4-1|NA|TRBJ1-3|NA
TGCGCCAGCAGCCAAGAGCCGGCAGGCCCCTCTGTAAACACCATATATTTT
CASSQEPAGPSVNTIYF
>TRBV9|TRBD2|TRBJ2-5|NA
TGTGCCAGCGCTAGCGGGAGTATGACTGAGACCCAGTACTTC
CASASGSMTETQYF
>TRBV29-1|NA|TRBJ2-7|NA
TGCAGCTCCCAGGGGAGTCAGTACTTC
CSSQGSQYF
>TRBV28|NA|TRBJ1-4|NA
TGTGCCAGCAGTTTAGGCGACAGCTTTAATGAAAAACTGTTTTTT
CASSLGDSFNEKLFF
>TRBV28|NA|TRBJ2-7|NA
TGTGCCATCCGCGGCACCACGGGGGATTACGAGCAGTACTTC
CAIRGTTGDYEQYF
>TRBV27|TRBD2|TRBJ2-7|NA
TGTGCCAGCAGTTTACTTAGCGGGCTTTTCACCTACGAGCAGTACTTC
CASSLLSGLFTYEQYF
>TRBV24-1|TRBD2|TRBJ2-1|NA
TGTGCCACCAGTGACCCGGGACTAGCGGGCCTTCACAATGAGCAGTTCTTC
CATSDPGLAGLHNEQFF
>TRBV4-1|NA|TRBJ2-5|NA
TGCGCCAGCAGCCAACCCTTAACGAAGGGAGTCGGAGAGACCCAGTACTTC
CASSQPLTKGVGETQYF
>TRBV15|NA|TRBJ1-1|NA
TGTGCCACCAGCGCATGGGGGGGTAGAGCTTTCTTT
CATSAWGGRAFF
>TRBV7-3|TRBD1|TRBJ2-2|NA
TGTGCCAGCAGCTTAATCGGGGACAGGGGGCGAGTGAACACCGGGGAGCTGTTTTTT
CASSLIGDRGRVNTGELFF
>TRBV5-1|NA|TRBJ2-3|NA
TGCGCCAGCAGCTTGGGGCCGGGAGATACGCAGTATTTT
CASSLGPGDTQYF